In its sample, the clone carrying this T cell receptor (beta chain) was seen a few times. The CDR3 runs 14 residues. J was trimmed by 4 bases and V by 2 bases; bases with no gene match: 3. Germline CDR1 reads MNHNS; CDR2 reads SASEGT. Sequencing involved patients with CD8+CD57+ cell expansion previously shown by flow cytometry. The sample is drawn from a study of CD8+CD57+ T cells in acquired aplastic anemia. Using genomic DNA as the template, TCR beta VDJ and CDR3 profiling was carried out. TCRdb fed the reads into MiXCR, producing one record per CDR3 protein. Of 150,000 to 200,000 distinct CDR3 sequences in the sample, less than 50% were seen once.

This receptor was obtained from a human donor with aplastic anemia. The material sequenced was sorted CD4+, CD8+, or CD8+CD57+ T cells (not recorded which) from PBMCs. The chain couples TRBV6-1 to TRBJ2-7; 9 nucleotides agree with TRBD1. CDR3 nucleotides: TGTGCCAGCAGTGAAACTGGACAGGGGTACGAGCAGTACTTC. It translates to CASSETGQGYEQYF.